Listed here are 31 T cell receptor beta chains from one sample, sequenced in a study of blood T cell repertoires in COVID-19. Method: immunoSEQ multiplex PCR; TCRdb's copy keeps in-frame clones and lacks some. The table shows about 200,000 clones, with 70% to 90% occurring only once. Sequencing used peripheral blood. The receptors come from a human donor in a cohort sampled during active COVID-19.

DNA for the CDR3: TGTGCCAGCTCACCACAGTCCTCGGTCTATAATTCACCCCTCCACTTT. Residues: CASSPQSSVYNSPLHF. V and J are TRBV18 and TRBJ1-6; D unresolved. Trimming cost V 1 base and J 3 bases, with 10 bases left between them. This CDR3 region has 16 residues. Germline V CDR1 and CDR2: KGHSH, LQKENI.

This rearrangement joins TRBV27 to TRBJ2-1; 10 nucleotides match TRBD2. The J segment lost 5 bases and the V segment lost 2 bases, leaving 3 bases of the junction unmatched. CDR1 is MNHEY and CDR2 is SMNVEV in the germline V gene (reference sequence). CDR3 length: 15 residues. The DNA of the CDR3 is TGTGCCAGCAGTTTAGCGGGACTAGCGCACAATGAGCAGTTCTTC. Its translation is CASSLAGLAHNEQFF.

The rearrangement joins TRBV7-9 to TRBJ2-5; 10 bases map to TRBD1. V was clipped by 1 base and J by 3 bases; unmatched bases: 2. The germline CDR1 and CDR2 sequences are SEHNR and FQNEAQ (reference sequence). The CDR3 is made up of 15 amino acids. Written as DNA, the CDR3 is TGTGCCAGCAGCTTAGTAGGGACAGGGGAAGAGACCCAGTACTTC. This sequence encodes CASSLVGTGEETQYF.

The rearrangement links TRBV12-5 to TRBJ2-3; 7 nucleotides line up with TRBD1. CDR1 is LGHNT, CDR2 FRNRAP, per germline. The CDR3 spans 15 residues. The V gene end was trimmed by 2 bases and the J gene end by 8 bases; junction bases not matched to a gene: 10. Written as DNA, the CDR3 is TGTGCTAGTGGTTTGAGTCCTCCTCACAGGGGTACGCAGTATTTT. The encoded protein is CASGLSPPHRGTQYF.

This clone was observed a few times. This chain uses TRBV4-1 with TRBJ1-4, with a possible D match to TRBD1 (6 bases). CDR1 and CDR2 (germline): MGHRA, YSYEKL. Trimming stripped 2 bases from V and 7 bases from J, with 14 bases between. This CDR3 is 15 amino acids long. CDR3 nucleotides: TGCGCCAGCAGCCAACCGAACAGGGCGGGTGAAAAACTGTTTTTT. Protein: CASSQPNRAGEKLFF.

CDR3 nucleotides: TGTGCCAGCAGCCAGACAGGGTTGGGTGAGCAGTTCTTC. It is translated as CASSQTGLGEQFF. The rearrangement links TRBV7-9 to TRBJ2-1; 7 bases match TRBD1. V lost 5 bases and J lost 9; bases outside the gene matches: 7. This CDR3 is 13 amino acids long. CDR1 and CDR2 (germline): SEHNR, FQNEAQ (reference sequence). The complete variable domain, with remaining parts taken from reference TRBV7-9 and TRBJ2-1, reads DTGVSQNPRHKITKRGQNVTFRCDPISEHNRLYWYRQTLGQGPEFLTYFQNEAQLEKSRLLSDRFSAERPKGSFSTLEIQRTEQGDSAMYLCASSQTGLGEQFFGPGTRLTVL.

The CDR3 sequence: CASSYSPDSQQYF. As DNA, the CDR3 is TGTGCCAGCAGTTATAGCCCCGACAGTCAGCAGTACTTC. V gene TRBV28 combines with J gene TRBJ2-7; D perhaps matches TRBD1 (5 bases). The germline V and J ends were trimmed by 4 bases and 8 bases, with 15 bases remaining between them. The CDR3 is made up of 13 amino acids. Germline lookup yields CDR1 MDHEN and CDR2 SYDVKM.

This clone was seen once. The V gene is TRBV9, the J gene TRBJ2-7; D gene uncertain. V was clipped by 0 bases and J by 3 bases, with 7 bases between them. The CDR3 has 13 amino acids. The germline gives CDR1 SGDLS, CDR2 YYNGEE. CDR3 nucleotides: TGTGCCAGCAGCGTAGGAGCGAACTACGAGCAGTACTTC. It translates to CASSVGANYEQYF.

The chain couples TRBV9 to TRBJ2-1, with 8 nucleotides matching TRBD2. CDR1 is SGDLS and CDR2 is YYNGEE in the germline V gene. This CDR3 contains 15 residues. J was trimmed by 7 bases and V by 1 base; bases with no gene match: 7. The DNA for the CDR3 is TGTGCCAGCAGCGTAAGCGACGGGAGGGGGAATGAGCAGTTCTTC. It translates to CASSVSDGRGNEQFF.

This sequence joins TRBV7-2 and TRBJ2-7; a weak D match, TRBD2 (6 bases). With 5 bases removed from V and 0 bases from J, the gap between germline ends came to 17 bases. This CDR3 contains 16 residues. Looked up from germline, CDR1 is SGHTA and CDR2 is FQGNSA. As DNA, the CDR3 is TGTGCCAGCAGCCAGGGTTCCGGGAGCCTCTCCTACGAGCAGTACTTC. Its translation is CASSQGSGSLSYEQYF.

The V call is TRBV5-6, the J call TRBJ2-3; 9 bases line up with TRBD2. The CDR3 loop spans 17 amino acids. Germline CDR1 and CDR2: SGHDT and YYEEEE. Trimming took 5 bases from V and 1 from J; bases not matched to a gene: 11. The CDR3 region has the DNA TGTGCCAGCAGTTCCCCTGGGGTAGCGGGAGGCACAGATACGCAGTATTTT. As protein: CASSSPGVAGGTDTQYF.

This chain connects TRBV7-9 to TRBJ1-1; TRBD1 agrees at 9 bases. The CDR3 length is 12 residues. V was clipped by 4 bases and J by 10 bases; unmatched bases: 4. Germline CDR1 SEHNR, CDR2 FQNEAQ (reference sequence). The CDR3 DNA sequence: TGTGCCAGCAGCTCCGGACAGGGGCGAGCTTTCTTT. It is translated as CASSSGQGRAFF.

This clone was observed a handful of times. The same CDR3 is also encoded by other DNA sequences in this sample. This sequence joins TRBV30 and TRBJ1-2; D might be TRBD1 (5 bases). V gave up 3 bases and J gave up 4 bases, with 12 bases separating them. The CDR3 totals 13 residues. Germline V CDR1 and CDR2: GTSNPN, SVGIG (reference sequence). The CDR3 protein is CAWSSRGGYGYTF. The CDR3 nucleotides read TGTGCCTGGAGCTCGAGGGGAGGCTATGGCTACACCTTC.

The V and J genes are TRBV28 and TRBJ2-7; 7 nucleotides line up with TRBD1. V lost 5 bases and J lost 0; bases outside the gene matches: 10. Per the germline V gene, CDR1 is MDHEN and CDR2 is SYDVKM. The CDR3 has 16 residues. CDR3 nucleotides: TGTGCCAGCAGTCCACCCGGACAGGTCCGCTCCTACGAGCAGTACTTC. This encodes CASSPPGQVRSYEQYF.

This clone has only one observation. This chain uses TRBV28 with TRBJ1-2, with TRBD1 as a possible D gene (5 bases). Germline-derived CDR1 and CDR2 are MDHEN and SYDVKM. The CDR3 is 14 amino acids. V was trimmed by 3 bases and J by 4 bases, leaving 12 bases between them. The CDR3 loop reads CASSFRGTAYGYTF. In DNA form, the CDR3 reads TGTGCCAGCAGTTTTCGGGGGACGGCCTATGGCTACACCTTC.

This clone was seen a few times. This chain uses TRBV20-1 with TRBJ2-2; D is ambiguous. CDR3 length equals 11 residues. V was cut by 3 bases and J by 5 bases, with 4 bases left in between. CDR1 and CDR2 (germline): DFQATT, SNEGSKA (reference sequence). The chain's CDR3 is CSASGTGELFF. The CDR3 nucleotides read TGCAGTGCTAGCGGGACCGGGGAGCTGTTTTTT.

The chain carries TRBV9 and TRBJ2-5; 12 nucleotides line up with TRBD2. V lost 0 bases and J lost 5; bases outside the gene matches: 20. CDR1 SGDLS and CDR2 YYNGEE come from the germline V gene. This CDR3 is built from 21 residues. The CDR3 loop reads CASSVGVGLAGGPGSQETQYF. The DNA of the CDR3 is TGTGCCAGCAGCGTAGGGGTGGGGCTAGCGGGAGGGCCCGGCTCCCAGGAGACCCAGTACTTC.

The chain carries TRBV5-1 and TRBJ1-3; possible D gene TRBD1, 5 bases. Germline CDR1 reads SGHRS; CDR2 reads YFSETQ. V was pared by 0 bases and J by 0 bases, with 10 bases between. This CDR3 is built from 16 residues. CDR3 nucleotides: TGCGCCAGCAGCTTGGAATGGGGCAGCTCTGGAAACACCATATATTTT. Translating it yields CASSLEWGSSGNTIYF.

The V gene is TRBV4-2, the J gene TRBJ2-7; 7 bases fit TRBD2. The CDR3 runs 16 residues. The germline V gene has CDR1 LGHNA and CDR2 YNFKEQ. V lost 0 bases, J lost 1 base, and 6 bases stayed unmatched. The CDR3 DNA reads TGTGCCAGCAGCCAAGATTGGGCGGGAGCTTCCTACGAGCAGTACTTC. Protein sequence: CASSQDWAGASYEQYF.

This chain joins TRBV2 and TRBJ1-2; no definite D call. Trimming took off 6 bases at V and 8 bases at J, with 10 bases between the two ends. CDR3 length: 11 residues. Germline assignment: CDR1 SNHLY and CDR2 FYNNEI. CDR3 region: CASSYGPGYTF. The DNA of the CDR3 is TGTGCCAGCAGCTACGGTCCAGGCTACACCTTC.

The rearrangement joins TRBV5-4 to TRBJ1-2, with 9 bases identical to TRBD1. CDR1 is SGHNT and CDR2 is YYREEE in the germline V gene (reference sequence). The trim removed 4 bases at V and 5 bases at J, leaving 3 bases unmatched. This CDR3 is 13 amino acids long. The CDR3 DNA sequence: TGTGCCAGCAGCGGGACAGGGACTTATGGCTACACCTTC. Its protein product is CASSGTGTYGYTF.

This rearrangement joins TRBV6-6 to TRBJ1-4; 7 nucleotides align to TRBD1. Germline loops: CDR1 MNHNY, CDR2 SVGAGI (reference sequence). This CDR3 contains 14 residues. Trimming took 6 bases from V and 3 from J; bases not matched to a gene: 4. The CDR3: CASRPGGPNEKLFF. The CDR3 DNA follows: TGTGCCAGCAGGCCAGGGGGGCCTAATGAAAAACTGTTTTTT.

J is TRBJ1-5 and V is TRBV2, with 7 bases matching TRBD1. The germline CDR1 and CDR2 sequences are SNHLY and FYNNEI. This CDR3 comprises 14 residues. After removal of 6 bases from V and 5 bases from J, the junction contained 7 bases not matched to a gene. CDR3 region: CASSLDRIYQPQHF. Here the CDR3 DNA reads TGTGCCAGCAGCCTGGACAGGATCTATCAGCCCCAGCATTTT. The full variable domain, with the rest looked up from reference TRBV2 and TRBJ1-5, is EPEVTQTPSHQVTQMGQEVILRCVPISNHLYFYWYRQILGQKVEFLVSFYNNEISEKSEIFDDQFSVERPDGSNFTLKIRSTKLEDSAMYFCASSLDRIYQPQHFGDGTRLSIL.

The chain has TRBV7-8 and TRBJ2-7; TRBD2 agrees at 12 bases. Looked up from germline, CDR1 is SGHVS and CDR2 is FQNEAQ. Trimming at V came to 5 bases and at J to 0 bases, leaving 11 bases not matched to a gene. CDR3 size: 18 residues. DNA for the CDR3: TGTGCCAGCAGCCTGGGGGGACTAGCGGGCCAAGGCTCCTACGAGCAGTACTTC. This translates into CASSLGGLAGQGSYEQYF.

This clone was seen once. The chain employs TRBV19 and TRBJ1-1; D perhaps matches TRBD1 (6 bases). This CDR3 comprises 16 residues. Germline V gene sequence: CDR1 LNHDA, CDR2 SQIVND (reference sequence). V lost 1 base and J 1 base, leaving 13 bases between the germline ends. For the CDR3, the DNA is TGTGCCAGTAGTATAGTCCCCGGACAGAGGAACACTGAAGCTTTCTTT. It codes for CASSIVPGQRNTEAFF.

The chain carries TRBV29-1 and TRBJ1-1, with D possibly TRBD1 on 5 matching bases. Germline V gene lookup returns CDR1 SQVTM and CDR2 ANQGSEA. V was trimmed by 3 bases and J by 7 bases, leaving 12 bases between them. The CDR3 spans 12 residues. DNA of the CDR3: TGCAGCGTTGAGGGCCGGGGGGTTGAAGCTTTCTTT. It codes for CSVEGRGVEAFF. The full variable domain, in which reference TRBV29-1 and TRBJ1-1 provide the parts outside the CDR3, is SAVISQKPSRDICQRGTSLTIQCQVDSQVTMMFWYRQQPGQSLTLIATANQGSEATYESGFVIDKFPISRPNLTFSTLTVSNMSPEDSSIYLCSVEGRGVEAFFGQGTRLTVV.

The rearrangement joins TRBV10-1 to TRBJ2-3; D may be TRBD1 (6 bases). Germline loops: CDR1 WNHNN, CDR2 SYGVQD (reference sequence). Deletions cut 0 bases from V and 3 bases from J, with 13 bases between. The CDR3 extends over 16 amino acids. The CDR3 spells CASSESGTILTDTQYF. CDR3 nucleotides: TGCGCCAGCAGTGAGTCCGGGACAATACTTACAGATACGCAGTATTTT.

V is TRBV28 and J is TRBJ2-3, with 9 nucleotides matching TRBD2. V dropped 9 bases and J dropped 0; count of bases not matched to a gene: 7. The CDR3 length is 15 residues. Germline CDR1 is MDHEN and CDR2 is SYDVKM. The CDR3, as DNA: TGTGCCAGTCCTCCTAGCGGGGCTAGCACAGATACGCAGTATTTT. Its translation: CASPPSGASTDTQYF.

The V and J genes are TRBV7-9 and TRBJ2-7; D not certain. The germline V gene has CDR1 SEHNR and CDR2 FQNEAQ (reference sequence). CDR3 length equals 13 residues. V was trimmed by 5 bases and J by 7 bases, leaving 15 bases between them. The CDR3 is CASSRSGDWEQYF. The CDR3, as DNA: TGTGCCAGCAGCAGAAGTGGAGATTGGGAGCAGTACTTC.

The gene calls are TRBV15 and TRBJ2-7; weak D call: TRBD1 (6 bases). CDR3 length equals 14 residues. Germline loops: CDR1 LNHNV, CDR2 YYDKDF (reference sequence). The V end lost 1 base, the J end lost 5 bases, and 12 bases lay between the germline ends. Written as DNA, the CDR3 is TGTGCCACCAGCAGAGTTAACAGGGCCAACGAGCAGTACTTC. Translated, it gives CATSRVNRANEQYF.

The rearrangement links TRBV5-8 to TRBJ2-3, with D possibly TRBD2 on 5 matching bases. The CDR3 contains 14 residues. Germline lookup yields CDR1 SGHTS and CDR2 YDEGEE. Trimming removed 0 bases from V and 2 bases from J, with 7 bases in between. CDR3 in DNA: TGTGCCAGCAGCTTGGGCGGACTCACAGATACGCAGTATTTT. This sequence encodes CASSLGGLTDTQYF.